One sample yielded the 26 T cell receptor beta chains listed below, sequenced in a study of CD8+ T cells in alopecia areata. Following RNA extraction, reverse transcription yielded cDNA that acted as the sequencing template. Measured with immunoSEQ multiplex PCR; TCRdb has only the in-frame clones, and not every one. The sample holds 160,000 or so clones, about 53% seen once. The starting material was CD8+ T cells sorted from blood, obtained at week 0. The origin of the receptors is a human donor with alopecia areata.

The chain joins TRBV29-1 to TRBJ2-7; tentatively, D is TRBD1 or TRBD2 (5 bases each). The germline V gene has CDR1 SQVTM and CDR2 ANQGSEA. V was clipped by 5 bases and J by 6 bases, with 17 bases between them. This CDR3 is 13 amino acids long. For the CDR3, the DNA is TGCAGCGTTCGGGACCGCGCACCGCGCGAGCAGTACTTC. It encodes CSVRDRAPREQYF.

This clone came up a few times. The V gene is TRBV6-6, the J gene TRBJ1-1, with 10 bases identical to TRBD1. The V gene end was trimmed by 2 bases and the J gene end by 3 bases; junction bases not matched to a gene: 3. The CDR3 extends over 15 amino acids. Germline CDR1 reads MNHNY; CDR2 reads SVGAGI (reference sequence). The CDR3 sequence is CASSYPGTGDTEAFF. In DNA, the CDR3 is TGTGCCAGCAGTTACCCCGGGACAGGGGACACTGAAGCTTTCTTT.

The chain couples TRBV4-3 to TRBJ2-7; 9 bases are a match to TRBD1. The V segment lost 0 bases and the J segment 3 bases; nucleotides outside the gene matches: 9. This CDR3 has 17 residues. Germline V gene sequence: CDR1 LGHNA, CDR2 YSLEER. The CDR3 protein is CASSQDRVGTGNYEQYF. The CDR3, as DNA: TGCGCCAGCAGCCAAGATCGAGTCGGGACAGGGAACTACGAGCAGTACTTC.

The genes are TRBV30 and TRBJ1-4; D possibly corresponds to TRBD1 (6 bases). Trimming left V 4 bases short and J 4 bases short, with 13 bases between. Germline V gene lookup returns CDR1 GTSNPN and CDR2 SVGIG (reference sequence). CDR3 size: 14 residues. The chain's CDR3 is CAWNLGQRNEKLFF. The CDR3 DNA follows: TGTGCCTGGAACCTGGGACAACGTAATGAAAAACTGTTTTTT.

The J gene is TRBJ2-1, the V gene TRBV5-1, with TRBD2 matching over 13 bases. Germline CDR1 reads SGHRS; CDR2 reads YFSETQ. Trimming cost V 4 bases and J 7 bases; bases outside gene matches: 11. CDR3 size: 17 residues. The CDR3 region is CASSTYVTSGGWNEQFF. CDR3 in DNA: TGCGCCAGCAGCACGTACGTGACTAGCGGGGGGTGGAATGAGCAGTTCTTC.

This clone has just a few counts. This chain connects TRBV11-2 to TRBJ2-7, with a tentative D call TRBD1 (5 bases). The CDR3 extends over 15 amino acids. CDR1 and CDR2 from the germline V gene are SGHAT and FQNNGV. Trimming stripped 2 bases from V and 0 bases from J, with 11 bases between. The DNA of the CDR3 is TGTGCCAGCAGCTTAAGCGACAGCCTCTCCTACGAGCAGTACTTC. Amino acids: CASSLSDSLSYEQYF.

The chain recombines TRBV9 with TRBJ1-2; TRBD1 might be the D (5 bases). Trimming cost V 3 bases and J 6 bases, with 6 bases left between them. Germline lookup yields CDR1 SGDLS and CDR2 YYNGEE. CDR3 length: 11 residues. The CDR3 here is CASSGGDGYTF. The CDR3 DNA reads TGTGCCAGCAGCGGAGGGGATGGCTACACCTTC. Full variable domain (rest looked up from reference TRBV9 and TRBJ1-2): DSGVTQTPKHLITATGQRVTLRCSPRSGDLSVYWYQQSLDQGLQFLIQYYNGEERAKGNILERFSAQQFPDLHSELNLSSLELGDSALYFCASSGGDGYTFGSGTRLTVV.

The chain uses TRBV4-1 and TRBJ1-1, with a weak D call TRBD1 (5 bases). The V and J ends lost 0 bases and 7 bases respectively, with 9 bases between them. The CDR3 is 13 residues long. CDR1 is MGHRA and CDR2 is YSYEKL in the germline V gene. The CDR3 here is CASSQDGGSEAFF. The CDR3 bases are TGCGCCAGCAGCCAAGATGGGGGAAGTGAAGCTTTCTTT.

The chain is built from TRBV6-6 and TRBJ2-1, with D maybe TRBD1 (6 bases). Germline CDR1 is MNHNY and CDR2 is SVGAGI (reference sequence). The CDR3 extends over 15 amino acids. V was clipped by 7 bases and J by 8 bases, with 21 bases between them. The DNA of the CDR3 is TGTGCCAGCACCGCCCGGGCCACAGGGATTGATGAGCAGTTCTTC. Its protein product is CASTARATGIDEQFF.

In this sample, this clone turned up a few times. V usage is TRBV21-1 and J usage is TRBJ2-7; TRBD2 is the table's D call, not checked against the DNA. TRBV21-1 is noted as a pseudogene. There are 13 residues in the CDR3. The CDR3 reads CASSKVRGGEQYF. DNA for the CDR3: TGTGCCAGCAGCAAAGTGAGGGGAGGCGAGCAGTACTTC.

The genes are TRBV18 and TRBJ2-7, with 7 bases aligning to TRBD1. Germline lookup yields CDR1 KGHSH and CDR2 LQKENI. V trimming: 2 bases; J trimming: 2 bases; junction bases outside the gene matches: 3. There are 14 residues in the CDR3. CDR3 region: CASSPGRGTYEQYF. Here the CDR3 DNA reads TGTGCCAGCTCACCAGGCAGGGGGACCTACGAGCAGTACTTC.

Here the CDR3 DNA reads TGTGCCAGCAGCTCAGACAGAAATCAGCCCCAGCATTTT. Translated, it gives CASSSDRNQPQHF. The rearrangement links TRBV7-9 to TRBJ1-5, with a possible D match to TRBD1 (5 bases). The CDR3 length is 13 residues. In germline, CDR1 is SEHNR, CDR2 FQNEAQ (reference sequence). V lost 4 bases and J lost 4, with 8 bases in between.

The J gene is TRBJ2-3, the V gene TRBV7-3; TRBD1 or TRBD2 may be the D gene (6 bases each). The V and J ends lost 4 bases and 6 bases respectively, with 14 bases between them. CDR3 length equals 14 residues. Germline V gene sequence: CDR1 SGHTA, CDR2 FQGTGA. In DNA form, the CDR3 reads TGTGCCAGCAGCTCGACTGGGGGGCTCGATACGCAGTATTTT. This encodes CASSSTGGLDTQYF.

J is TRBJ2-5 and V is TRBV14; 7 nucleotides agree with TRBD1. Trimming took 5 bases from V and 5 from J; bases not matched to a gene: 11. The CDR3 consists of 15 residues. In germline, CDR1 is SGHDN, CDR2 FVKESK. The CDR3 DNA sequence: TGTGCCAGCAGCGAAAACAGGGGACGTTGGGAGACCCAGTACTTC. Its translation: CASSENRGRWETQYF.

The rearrangement joins TRBV7-9 to TRBJ2-6; TRBD1 might be the D (6 bases). The V end lost 6 bases, the J end lost 2 bases, and 11 bases lay between the germline ends. Germline V CDR1 and CDR2: SEHNR, FQNEAQ (reference sequence). This CDR3 contains 15 residues. The chain's CDR3 is CASSQQGAGANVLTF. CDR3 nucleotide sequence: TGTGCCAGCAGTCAACAGGGTGCTGGGGCCAACGTCCTGACTTTC.

This clone was counted between two and nine times. Other DNA sequences in this sample translate to the same CDR3. The chain couples TRBV2 to TRBJ2-5; D call uncertain. Germline CDR1 reads SNHLY; CDR2 reads FYNNEI. The CDR3 runs to 12 residues. Trimming left V 1 base short and J 4 bases short, with 4 bases between. The CDR3: CASSEGRETQYF. Written as DNA, the CDR3 is TGTGCCAGCAGTGAAGGGAGAGAGACCCAGTACTTC.

The count of this clone is one. J is TRBJ2-5 and V is TRBV28; TRBD1 aligns across 7 bases. Germline CDR1 is MDHEN and CDR2 is SYDVKM. CDR3 size: 15 residues. The J segment lost 2 bases and the V segment lost 5 bases, leaving 8 bases of the junction unmatched. The CDR3 here is CASSLDQGVQETQYF. The CDR3 nucleotides are TGTGCCAGCAGTCTAGACCAGGGGGTACAAGAGACCCAGTACTTC. The full variable domain, completed using reference TRBV28 and TRBJ2-5, is DVKVTQSSRYLVKRTGEKVFLECVQDMDHENMFWYRQDPGLGLRLIYFSYDVKMKEKGDIPEGYSVSREKKERFSLILESASTNQTSMYLCASSLDQGVQETQYFGPGTRLLVL.

The count of this clone is one. The genes are TRBV29-1 and TRBJ2-7; 9 bases are a match to TRBD1. The CDR3 loop spans 13 amino acids. Germline V gives CDR1 SQVTM, CDR2 ANQGSEA. Unmatched junction bases numbered 8, after V lost 5 bases and J lost 6 bases. For the CDR3, the DNA is TGCAGCGTTACCGACAGGGGGAAGCCCGAGCAGTACTTC. Translation: CSVTDRGKPEQYF.

This clone was counted once. The CDR3 DNA reads as TGCGCCAGCAGCCAAGATTGGGGGGCTGCCGATACGCAGTATTTT. Translating it yields CASSQDWGAADTQYF. This rearrangement joins TRBV4-3 to TRBJ2-3; D may be TRBD1 or TRBD2 (6 bases each). This CDR3 spans 15 amino acids. The V gene lost 0 bases and the J gene lost 6 bases, with 13 bases spanning the gap. Germline V gene data show CDR1 as LGHNA and CDR2 as YSLEER.

This clone was counted only a few times. V usage is TRBV13 and J usage is TRBJ1-2, with D possibly being TRBD1 (5 bases). From germline, CDR1 is PRHDT and CDR2 FYEKMQ (reference sequence). CDR3 size: 15 residues. Trimming took off 4 bases at V and 3 bases at J, with 15 bases between the two ends. The CDR3 spells CASSSRVRADYGYTF. The CDR3 coding sequence is TGTGCCAGCAGCTCCAGGGTACGTGCGGACTATGGCTACACCTTC. Full variable domain (remainder filled in from reference TRBV13 and TRBJ1-2): AAGVIQSPRHLIKEKRETATLKCYPIPRHDTVYWYQQGPGQDPQFLISFYEKMQSDKGSIPDRFSAQQFSDYHSELNMSSLELGDSALYFCASSSRVRADYGYTFGSGTRLTVV.

V and J are TRBV10-3 and TRBJ2-7, with TRBD1 matching over 7 bases. There are 15 residues in the CDR3. The germline V gene has CDR1 ENHRY and CDR2 SYGVKD. The ends lost 4 bases at V and 0 bases at J; junction bases unmatched: 6. The CDR3 is CAISVGTADSYEQYF. In nucleotides, the CDR3 is TGTGCCATCAGTGTCGGGACAGCAGACTCCTACGAGCAGTACTTC.

This sequence joins TRBV27 and TRBJ2-3, with D possibly being TRBD1 or TRBD2 (5 bases each). Germline V gene sequence: CDR1 MNHEY, CDR2 SMNVEV (reference sequence). The V gene lost 6 bases and the J gene lost 1 base, with 14 bases spanning the gap. The CDR3 extends over 15 amino acids. The CDR3 bases are TGTGCCAGCAGCCCGAGGGGCCGGCGCACAGATACGCAGTATTTT. It translates to CASSPRGRRTDTQYF.

This clone has just a few counts. V and J are TRBV27 and TRBJ2-2; D ambiguous. Germline assignment: CDR1 MNHEY and CDR2 SMNVEV (reference sequence). V was cut by 2 bases and J by 3 bases, with 7 bases left in between. This CDR3 is built from 14 residues. CDR3 in amino acids: CASSLGTHTGELFF. In DNA, the CDR3 is TGTGCCAGCAGTTTAGGCACTCACACCGGGGAGCTGTTTTTT.

This clone was seen a handful of times. Other DNA sequences in the sample encode the same CDR3. The chain couples TRBV11-2 to TRBJ1-1; no firm D call. The V and J ends lost 3 bases and 2 bases respectively, with 10 bases between them. Germline assignment: CDR1 SGHAT and CDR2 FQNNGV. The CDR3 runs 14 residues. CDR3 loop: CASSLGARNTEAFF. In DNA, the CDR3 is TGTGCCAGCAGCTTGGGCGCGAGAAACACTGAAGCTTTCTTT. Drawing the rest from reference TRBV11-2 and TRBJ1-1, the complete variable domain is EAGVAQSPRYKIIEKRQSVAFWCNPISGHATLYWYQQILGQGPKLLIQFQNNGVVDDSQLPKDRFSAERLKGVDSTLKIQPAKLEDSAVYLCASSLGARNTEAFFGQGTRLTVV.

The chain joins TRBV9 to TRBJ2-3; D gene uncertain. From germline, CDR1 is SGDLS and CDR2 YYNGEE. This CDR3 is built from 12 residues. V lost 3 bases to trimming and J lost 4 bases, with 6 bases between them. The CDR3 here is CASSAQPDTQYF. For the CDR3, the DNA is TGTGCCAGCAGCGCCCAGCCAGATACGCAGTATTTT. Filled out from reference TRBV9 and TRBJ2-3, the complete variable domain reads DSGVTQTPKHLITATGQRVTLRCSPRSGDLSVYWYQQSLDQGLQFLIQYYNGEERAKGNILERFSAQQFPDLHSELNLSSLELGDSALYFCASSAQPDTQYFGPGTRLTVL.

The V and J genes are TRBV9 and TRBJ1-1; maybe TRBD1 (5 bases). CDR1 and CDR2 (germline): SGDLS, YYNGEE. The CDR3 extends over 14 amino acids. V lost 0 bases and J 8 bases, leaving 14 bases between the germline ends. Here the CDR3 reads CASSVVDGGREAFF. As DNA, the CDR3 is TGTGCCAGCAGCGTAGTGGATGGGGGTCGGGAAGCTTTCTTT.